Listed below are T cell receptor beta chains from one sample, sequenced in a study of PD-L1 blockade in urothelial cancer. The assay was immunoSEQ multiplex PCR, and TCRdb's table has in-frame clones only and misses some. The sample contains fewer than 45,000 clones, just over 35% of which appear only once. The starting material was tumor tissue, obtained before atezolizumab (anti-PD-L1) treatment. The receptors derive from a man in his 60s with urothelial cancer. The CDR3 runs from the conserved cysteine through the conserved F or W. A D gene is named only where the DNA matches it firmly. Part of the rows lack a size; the others show once, few, many or a class for expanded clones.

D: -; J: TRBJ1-4; size: -; V: TRBV18; CDR3: CASSPSLQGGEKLFF; DNA: TGTGCCAGCTCACCAAGCCTCCAGGGAGGTGAAAAACTGTTTTTT
D: -; J: TRBJ2-3; size: few; V: TRBV6-7; CDR3: CASSWDEGSTDTQYF; DNA: TGTGCCAGCAGTTGGGATGAGGGGAGCACAGATACGCAGTATTTT
D: -; J: TRBJ1-3; size: -; V: TRBV19; CDR3: CASSMGPGDTIYF; DNA: TGTGCCAGTAGTATGGGGCCGGGAGACACCATATATTTT
D: -; J: TRBJ2-7; size: -; V: TRBV6-7; CDR3: CASSYSRTASYEQYF; DNA: TGTGCCAGCAGTTACTCTCGAACAGCTTCCTACGAGCAGTACTTC
D: -; J: TRBJ1-5; size: few; V: TRBV6-8; CDR3: CAISTDWNQPQHF; DNA: TGTGCCATCAGTACAGACTGGAATCAGCCCCAGCATTTT
D: -; J: TRBJ1-4; size: many; V: TRBV6-8; CDR3: CASLYKTASEEKLFF; DNA: TGTGCCAGCCTATACAAGACAGCCTCGGAGGAAAAACTGTTTTTT
D: -; J: TRBJ2-1; size: -; V: TRBV5-1; CDR3: CASSLGGPYNEQFF; DNA: TGCGCCAGCAGCTTGGGGGGGCCCTACAATGAGCAGTTCTTC
D: -; J: TRBJ1-2; size: -; V: TRBV28; CDR3: CASSFHLTNYGYTF; DNA: TGTGCCAGCAGTTTCCACCTTACCAACTATGGCTACACCTTC
D: -; J: TRBJ1-2; size: many; V: TRBV1; CDR3: CASQLTVAGYGYTF; DNA: TGCGCCAGCCAACTTACGGTGGCAGGCTATGGCTACACCTTC
D: TRBD2; J: TRBJ2-1; size: -; V: TRBV5-1; CDR3: CASSLELAAGASYNEQFF; DNA: TGCGCCAGCAGCTTGGAGTTGGCGGCGGGAGCTTCCTACAATGAGCAGTTCTTC
D: -; J: TRBJ2-1; size: -; V: TRBV11-1; CDR3: CASSLRESGTSSYNEQFF; DNA: TGTGCCAGCAGCTTACGGGAGTCCGGGACCTCCTCCTACAATGAGCAGTTCTTC
D: TRBD2; J: TRBJ2-1; size: many; V: TRBV6-8; CDR3: CASSRTGTSVNNEQFF; DNA: TGTGCCAGCAGTCGGACCGGGACTAGCGTCAACAATGAGCAGTTCTTC
D: TRBD2; J: TRBJ2-2; size: few; V: TRBV11-1; CDR3: CASSLEGGPWELFF; DNA: TGTGCCAGCAGCTTAGAGGGAGGGCCATGGGAGCTGTTTTTT
D: -; J: TRBJ2-7; size: -; V: TRBV14; CDR3: CASSPDNSEQYF; DNA: TGTGCCAGCAGCCCGGACAATAGCGAGCAGTACTTC
D: -; J: TRBJ2-5; size: -; V: TRBV9; CDR3: CASSVGDGGLETQYF; DNA: TGTGCCAGCAGCGTAGGGGACGGGGGGCTAGAGACCCAGTACTTC
D: -; J: TRBJ2-5; size: few; V: TRBV11-3; CDR3: CASSLSRGPQETQYF; DNA: TGTGCCAGCAGCTTATCCCGGGGGCCCCAAGAGACCCAGTACTTC
D: -; J: TRBJ1-2; size: few; V: TRBV6-8; CDR3: CASSWDGPSGYTF; DNA: TGTGCCAGCAGTTGGGACGGTCCTTCCGGCTACACCTTC
D: TRBD2; J: TRBJ2-3; size: few; V: TRBV6-8; CDR3: CATFISGSTDTQYF; DNA: TGTGCCACCTTTATTAGCGGGAGTACAGATACGCAGTATTTT
D: -; J: TRBJ2-7; size: -; V: TRBV6-8; CDR3: CASRPGTLPYEQYF; DNA: TGTGCCAGCAGACCCGGGACTTTGCCCTACGAGCAGTACTTC
D: -; J: TRBJ1-3; size: -; V: TRBV5-1; CDR3: CASSFREGPGNTIYF; DNA: TGCGCCAGCAGCTTCCGGGAGGGACCTGGAAACACCATATATTTT
D: -; J: TRBJ1-5; size: -; V: TRBV19; CDR3: CASSIGRAGTSNQPQHF; DNA: TGTGCCAGTAGTATAGGACGGGCAGGGACTAGCAATCAGCCCCAGCATTTT
D: TRBD2; J: TRBJ2-1; size: few; V: TRBV9; CDR3: CASSVDSGSKNEQFF; DNA: TGTGCCAGCAGCGTAGATAGCGGGAGTAAAAATGAGCAGTTCTTC
D: TRBD1; J: TRBJ1-6; size: -; V: TRBV19; CDR3: CASSTGTGHSPLHF; DNA: TGTGCCAGTAGTACCGGGACAGGGCATTCACCCCTCCACTTT
D: -; J: TRBJ1-2; size: few; V: TRBV19; CDR3: CASSPRGNYGYTF; DNA: TGTGCCAGTAGTCCTAGGGGCAACTATGGCTACACCTTC
D: TRBD1; J: TRBJ2-7; size: -; V: TRBV29-1; CDR3: CSVERTGVSEQYF; DNA: TGCAGCGTTGAAAGGACAGGGGTAAGCGAGCAGTACTTC
D: -; J: TRBJ2-1; size: -; V: TRBV9; CDR3: CASSGQYNEQFF; DNA: TGTGCCAGCAGTGGACAGTACAATGAGCAGTTCTTC
D: -; J: TRBJ1-2; size: few; V: TRBV14; CDR3: CASSPSGGRYGYTF; DNA: TGTGCCAGCAGCCCCTCTGGAGGGCGGTATGGCTACACCTTC
D: -; J: TRBJ2-7; size: many; V: TRBV11-3; CDR3: CASSLAAGFSDEQYF; DNA: TGTGCCAGCAGCTTGGCTGCCGGGTTCAGTGACGAGCAGTACTTC
D: -; J: TRBJ2-3; size: -; V: TRBV5-1; CDR3: CASSLGSGADTQYF; DNA: TGCGCCAGCAGCTTGGGCAGTGGTGCAGATACGCAGTATTTT
D: TRBD1; J: TRBJ1-4; size: -; V: TRBV30; CDR3: CAWSPGQGIRGEKLFF; DNA: TGTGCCTGGAGTCCGGGACAGGGTATCCGAGGTGAAAAACTGTTTTTT
D: -; J: TRBJ1-2; size: few; V: TRBV11-3; CDR3: CASSLEGRIIYGYTF; DNA: TGTGCCAGCAGCTTAGAAGGCAGGATAATCTATGGCTACACCTTC
D: TRBD1; J: TRBJ1-2; size: medium-sized; V: TRBV18; CDR3: CASSPTGGEDYGYTF; DNA: TGTGCCAGCTCACCTACAGGGGGCGAGGACTATGGCTACACCTTC
D: -; J: TRBJ1-5; size: few; V: TRBV2; CDR3: CASTYGGNQPQHF; DNA: TGTGCCAGCACCTATGGGGGGAATCAGCCCCAGCATTTT
D: TRBD1; J: TRBJ2-2; size: few; V: TRBV29-1; CDR3: CSGTGGASNTGELFF; DNA: TGCAGCGGGACAGGGGGTGCGTCGAACACCGGGGAGCTGTTTTTT
D: -; J: TRBJ2-2; size: few; V: TRBV19; CDR3: CASSIGNSNTGELFF; DNA: TGTGCCAGTAGTATAGGGAACTCGAACACCGGGGAGCTGTTTTTT
D: -; J: TRBJ2-3; size: -; V: TRBV29-1; CDR3: CSVADQTDTQYF; DNA: TGCAGCGTTGCTGACCAAACAGATACGCAGTATTTT
D: -; J: TRBJ2-6; size: few; V: TRBV11-3; CDR3: CASRSYASGANVLTF; DNA: TGTGCCAGCAGATCGTACGCCTCTGGGGCCAACGTCCTGACTTTC
D: TRBD1; J: TRBJ1-2; size: -; V: TRBV28; CDR3: CASTVGQGYGYTF; DNA: TGTGCCAGCACCGTGGGACAGGGCTATGGCTACACCTTC
D: -; J: TRBJ1-1; size: once; V: TRBV18; CDR3: CASSQGGNTEAFF; DNA: TGTGCCAGCTCACAGGGGGGTAACACTGAAGCTTTCTTT
D: -; J: TRBJ1-4; size: -; V: TRBV10-2; CDR3: CASSEHGNEKLFF; DNA: TGCGCCAGCAGTGAGCATGGAAATGAAAAACTGTTTTTT
D: -; J: TRBJ1-5; size: -; V: TRBV19; CDR3: CASTDISNQPQHF; DNA: TGTGCCAGTACCGACATAAGCAATCAGCCCCAGCATTTT
D: TRBD1; J: TRBJ1-5; size: -; V: TRBV18; CDR3: CASSLQTGSNQPQHF; DNA: TGTGCCAGCTCACTACAGACAGGGAGCAATCAGCCCCAGCATTTT
D: -; J: TRBJ2-2; size: -; V: TRBV19; CDR3: CASSRRVGDVANTGELFF; DNA: TGTGCCAGTAGTAGAAGGGTAGGGGACGTTGCGAACACCGGGGAGCTGTTTTTT
D: -; J: TRBJ1-1; size: -; V: TRBV14; CDR3: CASSQRGAATEAFF; DNA: TGTGCCAGCAGCCAGAGGGGGGCGGCCACTGAAGCTTTCTTT
D: TRBD2; J: TRBJ2-1; size: -; V: TRBV14; CDR3: CASSQTLLAGGGNEQFF; DNA: TGTGCCAGCAGCCAAACCTTACTAGCGGGAGGTGGGAATGAGCAGTTCTTC
D: TRBD1; J: TRBJ2-7; size: -; V: TRBV14; CDR3: CASSQVGQGSHEQYF; DNA: TGTGCCAGCAGCCAAGTAGGACAGGGCTCCCACGAGCAGTACTTC
D: -; J: TRBJ1-5; size: few; V: TRBV12-1; CDR3: CASSSTEDQPQHF; DNA: TGTGCCAGCAGTTCTACCGAGGACCAGCCCCAGCATTTT
D: -; J: TRBJ1-3; size: -; V: TRBV18; CDR3: CASSPPKGYSGNTIYF; DNA: TGTGCCAGCTCACCACCGAAGGGGTACTCTGGAAACACCATATATTTT
D: -; J: TRBJ2-7; size: -; V: TRBV18; CDR3: CASSPRADTYEQYF; DNA: TGTGCCAGCTCACCCCGGGCAGACACCTACGAGCAGTACTTC
D: TRBD1; J: TRBJ1-4; size: few; V: TRBV6-8; CDR3: CASSDRGEEKLFF; DNA: TGTGCCAGCAGTGACAGGGGGGAAGAAAAACTGTTTTTT